This TCR beta chain derives from a study of cytomegalovirus exposure and HLA in healthy donors (dated by TCRdb to 2015 to 2018). Broadly, across the study: An earlier analysis of approximately 640 of the donors reported roughly 270 Gb of sequence data and some 120 million unique TCR beta sequences from about 200 million T cells. Both class I and class II loci were covered by HLA typing, at four-digit resolution. The aim of the study was to test whether cataloging public T cell receptors could identify signatures of past pathogen exposure. All discovery cohort repertoires had been generated on a single sequencing platform. Several DR-DQ haplotypes were treated as single units for association and clustering because of strong linkage in the cohort. Of the 398 genotyped donors, less than 85% were placed in the genetic ancestry cluster associated with self-reported Caucasian donors. On average, approximately 250,000 unique TCR beta nucleotide sequences were sequenced per donor among several hundred genotyped donors of the cohort, with approximately 18% of those sequences being non-productive. The T cell repertoires of several hundred subjects were profiled by immunosequencing and related to cytomegalovirus serostatus. Donor age, sex, ethnicity and CMV serostatus were compiled alongside the repertoire data. The number of typed donors differed by locus: about 620-640 for A, B, C, DRB1 and DQB1; some 540 for DQA1; roughly 600 for DPA1; and around 450 for DPB1. A separate validation cohort of 100 to 150 different subjects was used in addition to the roughly 670-subject first cohort. An earlier analysis of several hundred of the donors applied high-throughput TCR beta sequencing to assess whether each TCR beta V gene segment acted as functional or pseudogenic. Around 300 gigabases of sequencing data and around 87 million unique TCR sequences were included in an early release covering 500 to 750 HLA-typed donors. Rather than using new phenotypic data, the later analysis identified candidate immune exposures from TCR beta sequences and from how often those sequences occurred across donors. In a later analysis, previously published TCR beta repertoires from more than 500 donors were re-analyzed and high-resolution HLA genotyping was added so that TCR occurrence patterns could be studied. The study combined high-throughput TCR immunosequencing, statistical association of individual TCRs with disease status, and machine learning to predict cytomegalovirus infection status. A later genetic analysis used genome-wide SNP genotypes for about three fifths of the 666 donors, treating that subset as a discovery cohort.

For this clone: Which antigen it targets is not known. Base qualities were left out, and no much larger clone turns up one base away.

The cohort consisted of approximately 690 healthy bone marrow donors. Cohort members were all nominally healthy when sampled, although unrecorded immune exposures were likely present. The donor was CMV seronegative and belonged to the group of under 400 seronegative cohort members. Each donor provided a peripheral blood sample, and peripheral blood mononuclear cells were used for TCR beta sequencing. Genomic DNA extraction from the blood cell samples was performed with the Qiagen DNeasy Blood Extraction Kit. The research as a whole found: An earlier analysis of roughly 570 of the donors showed that most TCR beta V segments appeared in productive rearrangements either about 90% or about 30% of the time, which broadly matched IMGT annotations. Across donors, most TCR sequences were observed very rarely, whereas some public TCRs were present in many individuals. In a later analysis, several top co-occurrence clusters were reported to appear linked to parvovirus B19, influenza, CMV and Epstein-Barr virus. A group of highly shared sequence variants was considered likely to be a technical artifact of the sequencing pipeline. Roughly uniform sequencing depth across donors was assumed in presence/absence analyses, although this assumption may not hold. A total of fewer than 200 TCR beta chains were listed by the study as associated with cytomegalovirus. Compared with equally common non-associated chains, HLA-associated TCR beta chains in a later analysis were more clonally expanded and had lower generation probabilities. A few of the identified cytomegalovirus-associated TCR beta chains were confirmed in vitro to be specific for cytomegalovirus antigens. A later analysis found that TCR association rates varied across HLA loci, with DRB1 alleles showing the most associated TCRs and HLA-C alleles the fewest. Because the 87-base-pair reads could not distinguish some IMGT-functional V segments, including TRBV6-2 and TRBV6-3, those segments were excluded. In a later genetic analysis, a missense DCLRE1C variant was associated with V-gene and J-gene trimming of TCR beta chains, and the association was replicated in an independent cohort. Because some donors lacked HLA typing at each locus, the association tests relied only on the typed subset. Correlated functional status among segregating V segments might be attributable to linkage disequilibrium, but an unknown experimental factor could not be ruled out. The authors suggested that the approach could potentially be generalized to other disease states and immunological phenotypes. A further reported finding was that TCR beta sequences accurately predicted the HLA-A and HLA-B alleles for most subjects in the first cohort. Some 16 rarely observed V segments, including chromosome 9 orphons, were excluded from the earlier analysis of almost 600 of the donors because counts were too low. According to a later genetic analysis, donors in an Asian-associated ancestry cluster had fewer N-insertions in productive TCRs than the approximately 670-donor mean. The classifier was reported to diagnose cytomegalovirus status with high specificity and sensitivity in both the original and validation cohorts. In a later analysis, some 18,000 TCR beta sequences were associated with specific HLA alleles at a false discovery rate of 0.05. Most CMV-associated TCR beta chains appeared to be HLA-restricted in a later analysis, and the HLA associations seemed to be driven largely by CMV exposure. Assigning TCR associations to individual alleles was difficult when HLA alleles, especially DR and DQ, strongly co-occurred. The cohort was sequenced for TCR beta chains only, and without alpha or paired-chain data the features that could be detected were limited. For the cohort, immune exposure information was limited to CMV serostatus.

Libraries were constructed by the immunoSEQ multiplex PCR assay. The multiplex PCR relied on a mix of 60 forward primers for TCR Vbeta segments and 13 reverse primers for TCR Jbeta segments. Amplification of the CDR3 region of rearranged TCR beta genes was performed with a multiplex PCR assay on genomic DNA. The amplified TCR beta libraries were sequenced on the Illumina HiSeq System as 87-base-pair reads. As for how the authors treated the data: A later analysis tallied 75 million to 95 million unique TCR beta chains across the 700 or so repertoires, and about 12 million of those chains were shared by two or more donors. Raw reads were error-corrected and collapsed into unique sequences with a nearest-neighbor algorithm that merged closely related sequences to remove PCR and sequencing errors. V, D and J gene segments were assigned by aligning CDR3 sequences to IMGT reference sequences. For a sequence to be retained, a match of at least six nucleotides was required to both a V gene segment and a J gene segment. A rearrangement counted as productive if the CDR3 had no stop codons and remained in frame with V and J, and every other rearrangement counted as non-productive. Following IMGT convention, CDR3 was defined as the stretch from the second conserved V-encoded cysteine up to the conserved J-encoded phenylalanine. The earlier analysis of 587 of the donors excluded sequences that lacked an unambiguous match to a single V gene segment. In an earlier analysis of several hundred of the donors, V segments were called functional above 56.7% productive rearrangements and were called segregating when the between-donor standard deviation exceeded 5%. A statistical classification framework was built for diagnosing cytomegalovirus status from the catalog of TCR beta chain sequences. A later analysis assigned V and J genes by comparing TCR nucleotide sequences with IMGT/GENE-DB human TR gene sequences. In a later analysis, CDR3 sequences and most-parsimonious VDJ recombination scenarios were assigned using the TCRdist pipeline. A later analysis defined each TCR beta chain by its CDR3 amino acid sequence plus V-gene family, and excluded reads lacking a unique V-gene family. To address suspected cross-contamination and a sequencing artifact, a later analysis removed 592 highly shared, low-generation-probability nucleotide sequences. In a later analysis, a clonal expansion index was calculated for each public chain from normalized within-repertoire ranks of inferred template counts. A later analysis computed generation probabilities with a VDJ recombination model fitted to out-of-frame rearrangements, and checked the results against IGoR. Hypergeometric tests were used in a later analysis to score TCR-TCR, TCR-HLA and TCR-CMV co-occurrence, with a repertoire-size bias correction applied to the TCR pairs. In a later analysis, false discovery rates were estimated by permuting HLA or CMV assignments 20 times. In a later analysis, co-occurring TCRs were grouped using DBSCAN, with TCRdist sequence similarity added in when clustering inside HLA-allele-positive subsets. For co-occurrence clustering, repertoires with fewer than 30,000 or more than 120,000 public chains were excluded, along with roughly 5 repertoires with anomalous nucleotide sharing. TCRdb took over this immuneACCESS table, retaining in-frame rearrangements with V and J assigned. Such tables are incomplete; in checked studies, under half of the missing clones stem from an unresolved V gene, and the remainder is unexplained. The V and J calls and clone size are taken from that table; D and trimming were inferred from the DNA. This sample has 95,000 to 100,000 clones in its table, and 75% to 90% of those were observed once. The ten largest clones capture about 4.3% of the sample.

For this chain, trimming is 7 bases at the V end and 6 bases at the J end, and the number of junction bases without a gene match is 5. There are 12 amino acids in the CDR3, from cysteine to phenylalanine inclusive. Only the CDR3 DNA is retained, 36 bases long and in frame from the first base. Based on the germline V gene (reference sequence), the CDR1 and CDR2 sequences are GTSNPN and SVGIG. The TCR sequence derives from a man aged 25 to 40 in good health and CMV-seronegative. The sequenced material came from PBMCs. The chain is made from TRBV30 and TRBJ1-5; 8 bases in the junction line up with TRBD1. The nucleotide sequence reads TGTGCCTCAGGACAGGGAGGTCAGCCCCAGCATTTT. It translates as CASGQGGQPQHF.